The 21 T cell receptor beta chains in this list originate from one sample, sequenced in a study of OX40 agonist ivuxolimab in advanced cancers. Produced via immunoSEQ multiplex PCR; TCRdb's table is partial and in-frame only. Seen here are approximately 76,000 clones, approximately 93% observed once, and the top ten hold 5.5% to 7%. The sample was CD4+ or CD8+ T cells sorted from blood, taken in a trial of the OX40 agonist ivuxolimab. These TCRs come from an adult with an advanced solid tumor such as melanoma, head and neck, liver or kidney cancer.

The chain joins TRBV2 to TRBJ1-4; D remains ambiguous. Germline V gives CDR1 SNHLY, CDR2 FYNNEI. The CDR3 runs to 17 residues. V was shortened by 7 bases and J by 6 bases, with 24 bases between the two germline ends. CDR3 sequence reads: CASKALASVAWDEKLFF. For the CDR3, the DNA is TGTGCCAGCAAAGCCCTCGCATCGGTCGCCTGGGATGAAAAACTGTTTTTT.

This chain joins TRBV4-1 and TRBJ1-5; D not resolved. The V gene lost 0 bases and the J gene lost 1 base, with 7 bases spanning the gap. The CDR3 length is 15 residues. Germline V gene data show CDR1 as MGHRA and CDR2 as YSYEKL. The CDR3 reads CASSQDGGSNQPQHF. CDR3 bases: TGCGCCAGCAGCCAAGACGGAGGAAGCAATCAGCCCCAGCATTTT.

The chain uses TRBV27 and TRBJ2-3; 7 positions match TRBD2. Germline loops: CDR1 MNHEY, CDR2 SMNVEV (reference sequence). Trimming took 7 bases from V and 2 from J; bases not matched to a gene: 9. The CDR3 covers 15 residues. Written as DNA, the CDR3 is TGTGCCAGCAATTTTCTAAGCGGGGTCACAGATACGCAGTATTTT. As protein: CASNFLSGVTDTQYF.

The chain is built from TRBV27 and TRBJ1-1, with TRBD1 identical over 8 bases. Germline assignment: CDR1 MNHEY and CDR2 SMNVEV (reference sequence). V lost 7 bases to trimming and J lost 4 bases; unmatched junction nucleotides: 8. The CDR3 is 14 residues long. The CDR3 DNA is TGTGCCAGCACTCTCACAGGGGGGAGCACTGAAGCTTTCTTT. As protein: CASTLTGGSTEAFF.

The V and J genes are TRBV27 and TRBJ2-1, with 15 bases identical to TRBD2. The CDR3 contains 15 residues. V lost 6 bases, J lost 8 bases, and 5 bases stayed unmatched. Germline CDR1 MNHEY, CDR2 SMNVEV (reference sequence). The CDR3 sequence is CASSLRTSGGDEQFF. For the CDR3, the DNA is TGTGCCAGCAGCCTTCGGACTAGCGGGGGGGATGAGCAGTTCTTC.

J is TRBJ2-7 and V is TRBV5-6; unclear D gene. The length of the CDR3 is 13 residues. V was clipped by 3 bases and J by 4 bases, with 11 bases between them. Looked up from germline, CDR1 is SGHDT and CDR2 is YYEEEE. The CDR3 here is CASSSGLTYEQYF. CDR3 nucleotide sequence: TGTGCCAGCAGCTCTGGTTTAACGTACGAGCAGTACTTC.

The chain is built from TRBV4-1 and TRBJ2-4; 10 bases match TRBD2. Trimming cost V 3 bases and J 15 bases; bases outside gene matches: 14. Looked up from germline, CDR1 is MGHRA and CDR2 is YSYEKL. This CDR3 region has 15 residues. The CDR3 here is CASSQASGRSNKWYF. In nucleotides, the CDR3 is TGCGCCAGCAGCCAGGCTAGCGGGAGATCTAACAAATGGTACTTC.

The rearrangement uses TRBV6-5 and TRBJ1-5; possibly TRBD1 for D (6 bases). Per germline, CDR1 MNHEY and CDR2 SVGAGI. CDR3 length equals 14 residues. V was pared by 2 bases and J by 2 bases, with 7 bases between. The CDR3 bases are TGTGCCAGCAGTTACCACAGGGGCAATCAGCCCCAGCATTTT. This gives the protein CASSYHRGNQPQHF.

Concerning this clone itself: Germline and junction disagree at one end, which may indicate a read error. The V call is TRBV13, the J call TRBJ2-7; D is perhaps TRBD2 (5 bases). The CDR3 spans 14 residues. CDR1 and CDR2 from the germline V gene are PRHDT and FYEKMQ (reference sequence). The chain's CDR3 is CASSLGRDSREEYF. The CDR3 bases are TGTGCCAGCAGCTTAGGTCGGGATTCTCGCGAGGAGTACTTC.

In its sample, this clone was seen a few times. The V call is TRBV27, the J call TRBJ1-2, with 7 bases aligning to TRBD1. Germline trimming cut 6 bases from V and 2 bases from J; bases unmatched to any gene: 3. There are 13 residues in the CDR3. Germline V CDR1 and CDR2: MNHEY, SMNVEV (reference sequence). As DNA, the CDR3 is TGTGCCAGCAGCTCGGGACAGAACTATGGCTACACCTTC. It is translated as CASSSGQNYGYTF.

V usage is TRBV7-8 and J usage is TRBJ2-7, with a possible D match to TRBD2 (6 bases). Germline V lookup: CDR1 SGHVS, CDR2 FQNEAQ. The germline V and J ends were trimmed by 5 bases and 5 bases, with 16 bases remaining between them. This CDR3 contains 14 residues. CDR3 DNA sequence: TGTGCCAGCAGCACTGTTCTAGCGAACCACGAGCAGTACTTC. Residues: CASSTVLANHEQYF. The whole variable domain, filled in from reference TRBV7-8 and TRBJ2-7, reads GAGVSQSPRYKVAKRGQDVALRCDPISGHVSLFWYQQALGQGPEFLTYFQNEAQLDKSGLPSDRFFAERPEGSVSTLKIQRTQQEDSAVYLCASSTVLANHEQYFGPGTRLTVT.

This clone has just one count. The chain uses TRBV10-2 and TRBJ2-6, with no clear D. Germline CDR1 is WSHSY and CDR2 is SAAADI. The CDR3 sequence is 14 residues long. V lost 3 bases to trimming and J lost 1 base, with 4 bases between them. This CDR3 is CASSDGSGANVLTF. CDR3 coding DNA: TGCGCCAGCAGTGATGGTTCTGGGGCCAACGTCCTGACTTTC.

This clone came up once. This sequence joins TRBV4-2 and TRBJ2-3, with D uncertain. The CDR3 is made up of 16 amino acids. CDR1 is LGHNA, CDR2 YNFKEQ, per germline. Trimming took 0 bases from V and 8 from J, leaving 18 bases between them. CDR3 bases: TGTGCCAGCAGCCAAGAAGGGTACGAACCCTGGGCTACGCAGTATTTT. Translated: CASSQEGYEPWATQYF.

This chain connects TRBV10-1 to TRBJ1-1, with a possible D match to TRBD1 (6 bases). The CDR3 is 13 residues long. The V end was cut by 5 bases, the J end by 0 bases, with 7 bases between. CDR1 and CDR2 from the germline V gene are WNHNN and SYGVQD (reference sequence). The CDR3: CASSQGLNTEAFF. The CDR3 DNA sequence: TGCGCCAGCAGTCAGGGGTTGAACACTGAAGCTTTCTTT.

V and J are TRBV27 and TRBJ2-5; a possible D gene is TRBD1 (5 bases). Germline CDR1 is MNHEY and CDR2 is SMNVEV (reference sequence). Trimming cost V 0 bases and J 5 bases, with 22 bases left between them. This CDR3 contains 18 residues. The CDR3 is CASSLSGHRRVYGETQYF. CDR3 coding DNA: TGTGCCAGCAGTTTATCGGGGCATAGAAGAGTTTATGGGGAGACCCAGTACTTC.

The chain employs TRBV11-2 and TRBJ2-1; no definite D call. Germline V gene lookup returns CDR1 SGHAT and CDR2 FQNNGV. Trimming cost V 5 bases and J 7 bases, with 12 bases left between them. The CDR3 loop spans 13 amino acids. CDR3 residues: CASSLLSQNEQFF. The CDR3 DNA sequence: TGTGCCAGCAGCCTCCTCTCTCAGAATGAGCAGTTCTTC.

The rearrangement uses TRBV7-9 and TRBJ2-5, with D unclear. The J call may be in error: the DNA end matches TRBJ2-7 better. The CDR3 spans 12 residues. From germline, CDR1 is SEHNR and CDR2 FQNEAQ (reference sequence). CDR3 in DNA: TGTGCCAGCAGCGAGGACGACTACGAGCAGTACTTC. This translates into CASSEDDYEQYF.

V usage is TRBV6-6 and J usage is TRBJ1-5; tentatively, D is TRBD1 (5 bases). This CDR3 contains 14 residues. Germline assignment: CDR1 MNHNY and CDR2 SVGAGI (reference sequence). With 5 bases removed from V and 1 base from J, the gap between germline ends came to 9 bases. The CDR3 DNA follows: TGTGCCAGCAGTCTGAGGGGAAGCAATCAGCCCCAGCATTTT. This sequence encodes CASSLRGSNQPQHF.

This rearrangement joins TRBV7-9 to TRBJ1-1; 7 bases align to TRBD1. Germline V CDR1 and CDR2: SEHNR, FQNEAQ (reference sequence). V was pared by 0 bases and J by 9 bases, with 4 bases of the junction left unmatched. This CDR3 has 13 amino acids. In DNA form, the CDR3 reads TGTGCCAGCAGCTTAGCTTTAGGGGGCAAAGCTTTCTTT. Translating gives CASSLALGGKAFF.

The V and J genes are TRBV7-2 and TRBJ1-1; D uncertain. V was trimmed by 1 base and J by 3 bases, leaving 9 bases between them. Germline values: CDR1 SGHTA, CDR2 FQGNSA. This CDR3 has 14 amino acids. The CDR3 is CASSLVTADTEAFF. As DNA, the CDR3 is TGTGCCAGCAGCTTAGTGACGGCAGACACTGAAGCTTTCTTT.

The chain is built from TRBV2 and TRBJ2-7; no clear D. Deletions cut 5 bases from V and 0 bases from J, with 23 bases between. The CDR3 is made up of 18 amino acids. The germline gives CDR1 SNHLY, CDR2 FYNNEI. CDR3 DNA sequence: TGTGCCAGCAGTTTGCTTCCTAACACAGAAACCAGCTCCTACGAGCAGTACTTC. Its protein product is CASSLLPNTETSSYEQYF.